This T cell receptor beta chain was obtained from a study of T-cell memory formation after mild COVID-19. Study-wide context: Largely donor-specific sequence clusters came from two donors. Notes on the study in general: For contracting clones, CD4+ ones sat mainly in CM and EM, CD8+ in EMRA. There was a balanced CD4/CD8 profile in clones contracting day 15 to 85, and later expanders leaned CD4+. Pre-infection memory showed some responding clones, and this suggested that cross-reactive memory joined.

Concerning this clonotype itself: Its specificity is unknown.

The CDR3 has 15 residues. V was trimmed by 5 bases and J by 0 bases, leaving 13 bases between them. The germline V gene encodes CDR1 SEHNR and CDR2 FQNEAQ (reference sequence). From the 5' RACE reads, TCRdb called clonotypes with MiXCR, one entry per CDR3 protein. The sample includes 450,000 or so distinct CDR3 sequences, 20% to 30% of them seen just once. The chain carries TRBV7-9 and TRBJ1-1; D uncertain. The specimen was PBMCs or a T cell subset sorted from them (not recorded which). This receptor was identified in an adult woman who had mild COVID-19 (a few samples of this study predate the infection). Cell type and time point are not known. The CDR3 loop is CASSLSEYVNTEAFF. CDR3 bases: TGTGCCAGCAGCCTTTCTGAGTACGTGAACACTGAAGCTTTCTTT. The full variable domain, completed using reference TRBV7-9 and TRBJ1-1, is DTGVSQNPRHKITKRGQNVTFRCDPISEHNRLYWYRQTLGQGPEFLTYFQNEAQLEKSRLLSDRFSAERPKGSFSTLEIQRTEQGDSAMYLCASSLSEYVNTEAFFGQGTRLTVV.